These 16 T cell receptor beta chains came from one sample sequenced in a study of early T cells in non-severe SARS-CoV-2 infection. TCRdb independently ran MiXCR on the 5' RACE reads; one entry per CDR3 protein. The table records about 80,000 distinct CDR3 sequences, roughly 6% of them present only once. Sequencing used whole blood. These receptors came from an adult who was a healthcare worker with PCR-confirmed SARS-CoV-2 infection or an uninfected control (not recorded which).

At least ten counts were recorded for this clonotype. The CDR3, as DNA: TGTGCCAGCAGTTTATACGGCACAGATACGCAGTATTTT. It yields the protein CASSLYGTDTQYF. The chain recombines TRBV27 with TRBJ2-3, with unresolved D. Germline assignment: CDR1 MNHEY and CDR2 SMNVEV (reference sequence). The CDR3 has 13 amino acids. V was trimmed by 1 base and J by 1 base, leaving 3 bases between them.

The J gene is TRBJ2-1, the V gene TRBV20-1; 8 bases match TRBD1. Germline lookup yields CDR1 DFQATT and CDR2 SNEGSKA (reference sequence). V lost 0 bases to trimming and J lost 4 bases; unmatched junction nucleotides: 5. This CDR3 comprises 15 residues. CDR3 nucleotides: TGCAGTGCTAGAGATGGACGGACAGGGTACAATGAGCAGTTCTTC. Its protein is CSARDGRTGYNEQFF.

The gene calls are TRBV18 and TRBJ2-3; 13 positions match TRBD2. The length of the CDR3 is 18 residues. The ends lost 2 bases at V and 6 bases at J; junction bases unmatched: 11. Germline V lookup: CDR1 KGHSH, CDR2 LQKENI. The CDR3: CASSPLPGLAGVADTQYF. In nucleotides, the CDR3 is TGTGCCAGCTCACCATTACCCGGACTAGCGGGAGTAGCGGATACGCAGTATTTT.

This clonotype showed up just a few times. The chain joins TRBV27 to TRBJ2-1; D is perhaps TRBD1 or TRBD2 (5 bases each). CDR3 length equals 11 residues. The germline gives CDR1 MNHEY, CDR2 SMNVEV (reference sequence). V lost 5 bases, J lost 13 bases, and 12 bases lay in between. Here the CDR3 DNA reads TGTGCCAGCAGTATCCGGGACCTTCAGTTCTTC. Translation: CASSIRDLQFF.

At least ten counts were recorded for this clonotype. This CDR3 is CASSQEGGTEAFF. The CDR3 DNA reads TGTGCCAGCAGCCAGGAAGGGGGCACTGAAGCTTTCTTT. The chain combines TRBV7-9 with TRBJ1-1; D possibly corresponds to TRBD1 (6 bases). V shed 5 bases and J shed 4 bases, with 11 bases lying between them. The CDR3 runs to 13 residues. Germline V gives CDR1 SEHNR, CDR2 FQNEAQ (reference sequence).

This clonotype showed up many times. V is TRBV10-1 and J is TRBJ2-7; D gene uncertain. V lost 4 bases to trimming and J lost 6 bases, with 13 bases between them. The germline gives CDR1 WNHNN, CDR2 SYGVQD (reference sequence). The CDR3 totals 13 residues. The DNA of the CDR3 is TGCGCCAGCAGTGGTGAAGGGCTGGTCGAGCAGTACTTC. Protein sequence: CASSGEGLVEQYF.

The chain joins TRBV10-3 to TRBJ1-6, with TRBD1 as a possible D gene (6 bases). Germline CDR1 and CDR2: ENHRY and SYGVKD. The CDR3 sequence is 13 residues long. The V gene lost 2 bases and the J gene lost 8 bases, with 7 bases spanning the gap. In nucleotides, the CDR3 is TGTGCCATCAGTGAGAGGGGGGATTCACCCCTCCACTTT. Translated, it gives CAISERGDSPLHF.

Ten or more counts support this clonotype. The genes are TRBV29-1 and TRBJ1-2; TRBD1 agrees at 7 bases. V was clipped by 4 bases and J by 6 bases; unmatched bases: 8. The CDR3 runs 13 residues. From germline, CDR1 is SQVTM and CDR2 ANQGSEA. CDR3 sequence: CSVGAGGDHGYTF. The DNA of the CDR3 is TGCAGCGTTGGGGCAGGGGGAGATCATGGCTACACCTTC.

The chain has TRBV28 and TRBJ1-6; no clear D gene. This CDR3 spans 14 amino acids. The V end lost 5 bases, the J end lost 5 bases, and 10 bases lay between the germline ends. The germline CDR1 and CDR2 sequences are MDHEN and SYDVKM. DNA of the CDR3: TGTGCCAGCAGTGCTCCGGGCGATAATTCACCCCTCCACTTT. Its translation: CASSAPGDNSPLHF.

This clonotype has ten or more counts. The CDR3 DNA sequence: TGTGCCAGCAGTGAAGATCAGGGACAGGGGAGCTCTGGAAACACCATATATTTT. Its translation is CASSEDQGQGSSGNTIYF. V usage is TRBV2 and J usage is TRBJ1-3; 10 positions match TRBD1. The CDR3 covers 18 residues. Germline V CDR1 and CDR2: SNHLY, FYNNEI. V lost 1 base to trimming and J lost 0 bases; unmatched junction nucleotides: 6.

This clonotype was detected ten times or more. This chain connects TRBV7-2 to TRBJ2-7; D might be TRBD2 (6 bases). Trimming took 3 bases from V and 2 from J, leaving 11 bases between them. Germline CDR1 SGHTA, CDR2 FQGNSA. CDR3 length equals 14 residues. The CDR3 protein is CASSLEGGTYEQYF. The DNA for the CDR3 is TGTGCCAGCAGCTTGGAGGGCGGAACCTACGAGCAGTACTTC.

There are many counts of this clonotype. V is TRBV6-6 and J is TRBJ2-2; D is undetermined. Germline values: CDR1 MNHNY, CDR2 SVGAGI (reference sequence). The V end lost 5 bases, the J end lost 1 base, and 5 bases lay between the germline ends. The CDR3 has 13 residues. CDR3 protein: CASSKQNTGELFF. In DNA, the CDR3 is TGTGCCAGCAGTAAACAGAACACCGGGGAGCTGTTTTTT.

This clonotype has more than one count but fewer than ten. This sequence joins TRBV7-8 and TRBJ1-4; unclear D gene. This CDR3 contains 14 residues. The germline gives CDR1 SGHVS, CDR2 FQNEAQ. Trimming left V 3 bases short and J 10 bases short, with 15 bases between. The CDR3: CASSFGEINRKLFF. The CDR3 DNA reads TGTGCCAGCAGCTTCGGGGAGATTAATCGAAAACTGTTTTTT.

This clonotype was picked up a small number of times. The chain links TRBV11-2 to TRBJ2-3; 10 nucleotides agree with TRBD2. The CDR3 has 14 residues. Germline assignment: CDR1 SGHAT and CDR2 FQNNGV. Unmatched junction bases numbered 3, after V lost 5 bases and J lost 4 bases. The CDR3 sequence: CASSPSGGADTQYF. In DNA form, the CDR3 reads TGTGCCAGCAGCCCCAGCGGGGGGGCAGATACGCAGTATTTT.

This clonotype was recorded many times. The genes are TRBV6-2 or TRBV6-3 and TRBJ2-1, with a weak D call TRBD2 (5 bases). The CDR3 is 14 residues long. CDR1 MNHEY and CDR2 SVGEGT come from the germline V gene. V shed 7 bases and J shed 4 bases, with 14 bases lying between them. The CDR3 DNA reads as TGTGCCAGCAAGGGAGACGAAGGGTACAATGAGCAGTTCTTC. It codes for CASKGDEGYNEQFF.

This clonotype was observed many times. This chain joins TRBV6-1 and TRBJ1-4; possible D gene TRBD1, 6 bases. CDR1 is MNHNS, CDR2 SASEGT, per germline. The CDR3 runs 14 residues. The V end was cut by 3 bases, the J end by 3 bases, with 8 bases between. DNA for the CDR3: TGTGCCAGCAGTGAGGGGGCCGCTAATGAAAAACTGTTTTTT. This gives the protein CASSEGAANEKLFF.